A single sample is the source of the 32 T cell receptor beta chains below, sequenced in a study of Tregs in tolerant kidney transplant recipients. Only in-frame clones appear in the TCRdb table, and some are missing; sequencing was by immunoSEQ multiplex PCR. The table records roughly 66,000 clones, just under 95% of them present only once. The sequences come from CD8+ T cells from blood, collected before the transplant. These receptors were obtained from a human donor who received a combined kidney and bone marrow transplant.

The CDR3 loop reads CASSNPGQGADGYTF. The CDR3 nucleotides read TGTGCCAGTAGTAACCCGGGACAGGGGGCCGATGGCTACACCTTC. This chain uses TRBV19 with TRBJ1-2; TRBD1 matches 12 bases. Germline CDR1 and CDR2: LNHDA and SQIVND (reference sequence). V shed 4 bases and J 6 bases; nucleotides not matched to a gene: 6. The CDR3 extends over 15 amino acids.

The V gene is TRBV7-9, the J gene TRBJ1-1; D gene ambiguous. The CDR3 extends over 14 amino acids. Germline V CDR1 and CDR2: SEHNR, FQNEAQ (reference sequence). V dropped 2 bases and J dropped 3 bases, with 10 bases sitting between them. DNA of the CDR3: TGTGCCAGCAGCTTATCGTCGGTGTACACTGAAGCTTTCTTT. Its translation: CASSLSSVYTEAFF.

CDR3 sequence (DNA): TGTGCCAGCAAATACAGGGGTCGGGGTACTGAAGCTTTCTTT. Translated: CASKYRGRGTEAFF. J is TRBJ1-1 and V is TRBV5-6; 7 nucleotides match TRBD1. The CDR3 has 14 residues. Germline V gives CDR1 SGHDT, CDR2 YYEEEE. The V gene end was trimmed by 6 bases and the J gene end by 5 bases; junction bases not matched to a gene: 10.

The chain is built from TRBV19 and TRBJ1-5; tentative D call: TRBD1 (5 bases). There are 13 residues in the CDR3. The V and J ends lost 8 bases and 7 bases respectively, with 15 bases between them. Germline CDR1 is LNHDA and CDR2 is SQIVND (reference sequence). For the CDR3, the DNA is TGTGCCAGTTCCACGGGGGGAAGGCAGCCCCAGCATTTT. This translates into CASSTGGRQPQHF.

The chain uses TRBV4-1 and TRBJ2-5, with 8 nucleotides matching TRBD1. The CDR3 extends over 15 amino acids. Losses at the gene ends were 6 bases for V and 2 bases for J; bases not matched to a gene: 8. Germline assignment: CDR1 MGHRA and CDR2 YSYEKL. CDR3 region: CASSTLGQGQETQYF. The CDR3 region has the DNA TGCGCCAGCAGTACCCTAGGACAGGGTCAAGAGACCCAGTACTTC.

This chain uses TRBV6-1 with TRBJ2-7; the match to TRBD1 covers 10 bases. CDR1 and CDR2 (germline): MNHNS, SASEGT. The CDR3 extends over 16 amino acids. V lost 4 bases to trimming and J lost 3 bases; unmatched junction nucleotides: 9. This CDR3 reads CASSARDRGGLYEQYF. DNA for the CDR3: TGTGCCAGCAGTGCCCGGGACAGGGGAGGGCTCTACGAGCAGTACTTC.

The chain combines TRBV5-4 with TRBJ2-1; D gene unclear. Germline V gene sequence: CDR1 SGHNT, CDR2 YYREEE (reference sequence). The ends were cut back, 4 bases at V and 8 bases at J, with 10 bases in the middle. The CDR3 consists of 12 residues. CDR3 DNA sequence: TGTGCCAGCAGCGAGATCTCGGATGAGCAGTTCTTC. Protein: CASSEISDEQFF.

DNA for the CDR3: TGTGCCAGCGGGGGACTAGCGGTTGAGCAGTTCTTC. This codes for CASGGLAVEQFF. The chain is built from TRBV27 and TRBJ2-1, with 11 positions matching TRBD2. The germline gives CDR1 MNHEY, CDR2 SMNVEV (reference sequence). J was trimmed by 9 bases and V by 8 bases; bases with no gene match: 3. The CDR3 runs to 12 residues.

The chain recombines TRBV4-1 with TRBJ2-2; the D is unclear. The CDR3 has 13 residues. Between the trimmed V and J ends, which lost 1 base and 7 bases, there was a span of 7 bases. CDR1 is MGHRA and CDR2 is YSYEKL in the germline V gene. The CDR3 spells CASSQASIGELFF. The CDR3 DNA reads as TGCGCCAGCAGCCAAGCTAGTATCGGGGAGCTGTTTTTT.

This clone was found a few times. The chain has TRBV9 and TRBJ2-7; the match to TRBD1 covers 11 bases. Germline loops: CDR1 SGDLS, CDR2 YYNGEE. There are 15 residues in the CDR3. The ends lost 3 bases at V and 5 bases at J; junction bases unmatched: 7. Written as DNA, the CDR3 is TGTGCCAGCAGCGAACAAGGGGACAGGGGGGACGAGCAGTACTTC. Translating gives CASSEQGDRGDEQYF. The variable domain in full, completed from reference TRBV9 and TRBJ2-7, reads DSGVTQTPKHLITATGQRVTLRCSPRSGDLSVYWYQQSLDQGLQFLIQYYNGEERAKGNILERFSAQQFPDLHSELNLSSLELGDSALYFCASSEQGDRGDEQYFGPGTRLTVT.

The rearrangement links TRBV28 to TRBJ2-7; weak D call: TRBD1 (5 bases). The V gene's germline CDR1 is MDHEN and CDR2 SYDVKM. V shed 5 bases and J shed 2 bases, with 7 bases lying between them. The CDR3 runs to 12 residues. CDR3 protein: CASSTDTYEQYF. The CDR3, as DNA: TGTGCCAGCAGTACGGACACCTACGAGCAGTACTTC.

The chain's CDR3 is CASSPRGPNTGELFF. In DNA form, the CDR3 reads TGCGCCAGCAGCCCCAGGGGGCCGAACACCGGGGAGCTGTTTTTT. This chain links TRBV4-1 with TRBJ2-2, with 8 bases lining up with TRBD1. Germline assignment: CDR1 MGHRA and CDR2 YSYEKL. Germline trimming cut 4 bases from V and 0 bases from J; bases unmatched to any gene: 1. CDR3 size: 15 residues.

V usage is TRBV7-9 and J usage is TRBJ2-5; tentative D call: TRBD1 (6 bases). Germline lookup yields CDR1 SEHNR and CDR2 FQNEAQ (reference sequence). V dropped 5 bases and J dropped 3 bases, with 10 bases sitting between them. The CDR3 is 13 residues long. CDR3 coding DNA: TGTGCCAGCAGCGCGACAGGAGAAGAGACCCAGTACTTC. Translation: CASSATGEETQYF.

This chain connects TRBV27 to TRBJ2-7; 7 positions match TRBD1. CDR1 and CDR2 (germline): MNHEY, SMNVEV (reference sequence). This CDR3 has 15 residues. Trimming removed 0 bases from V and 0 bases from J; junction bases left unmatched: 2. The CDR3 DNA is TGTGCCAGCAGTTTATCGACAGGGAACTCCTACGAGCAGTACTTC. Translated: CASSLSTGNSYEQYF.

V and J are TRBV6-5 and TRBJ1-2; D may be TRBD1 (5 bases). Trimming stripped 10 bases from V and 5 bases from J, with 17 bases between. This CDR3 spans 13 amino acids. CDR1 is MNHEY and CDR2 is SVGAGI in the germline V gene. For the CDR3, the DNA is TGTGCCACCAGGGCGGGACTGAGTTATGGCTACACCTTC. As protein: CATRAGLSYGYTF.

CDR3 sequence reads: CASSLSRGHAYGYTF. CDR3 coding DNA: TGTGCCAGCAGTTTATCCCGCGGACATGCCTATGGCTACACCTTC. The chain uses TRBV27 and TRBJ1-2, with D perhaps matching TRBD1 (5 bases). The CDR3 consists of 15 residues. Germline V gene data show CDR1 as MNHEY and CDR2 as SMNVEV (reference sequence). V was trimmed by 0 bases and J by 4 bases, leaving 12 bases between them.

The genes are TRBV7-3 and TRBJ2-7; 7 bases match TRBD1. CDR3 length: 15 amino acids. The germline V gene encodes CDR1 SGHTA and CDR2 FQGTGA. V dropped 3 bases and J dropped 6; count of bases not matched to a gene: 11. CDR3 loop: CASSLRADRVVEQYF. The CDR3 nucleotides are TGTGCCAGCAGCTTGCGGGCCGACAGGGTCGTCGAGCAGTACTTC.

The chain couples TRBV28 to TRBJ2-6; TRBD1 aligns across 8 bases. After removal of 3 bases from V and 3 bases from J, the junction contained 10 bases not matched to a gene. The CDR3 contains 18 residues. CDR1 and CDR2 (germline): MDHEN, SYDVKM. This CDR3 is CASSFRQGRVRGANVLTF. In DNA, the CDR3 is TGTGCCAGCAGTTTCCGACAGGGGCGGGTGCGTGGGGCCAACGTCCTGACTTTC.

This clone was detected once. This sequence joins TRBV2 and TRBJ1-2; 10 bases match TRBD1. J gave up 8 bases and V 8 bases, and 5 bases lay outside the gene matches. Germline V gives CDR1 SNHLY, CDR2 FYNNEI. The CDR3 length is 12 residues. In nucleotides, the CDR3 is TGTGCCAGCCCCGGGACAGGGGAAGGCTACACCTTC. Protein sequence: CASPGTGEGYTF.

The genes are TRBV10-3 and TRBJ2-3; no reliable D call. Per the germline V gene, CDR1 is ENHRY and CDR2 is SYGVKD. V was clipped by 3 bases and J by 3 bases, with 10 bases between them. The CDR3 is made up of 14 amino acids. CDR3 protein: CAISEFERTDTQYF. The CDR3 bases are TGTGCCATCAGTGAATTCGAGAGAACAGATACGCAGTATTTT.

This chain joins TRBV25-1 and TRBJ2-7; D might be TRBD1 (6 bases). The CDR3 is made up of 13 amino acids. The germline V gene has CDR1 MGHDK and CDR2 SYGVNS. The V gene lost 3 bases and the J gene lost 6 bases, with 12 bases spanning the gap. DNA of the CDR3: TGTGCCAGCAGTGAGCAACCGGACAGCGAGCAGTACTTC. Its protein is CASSEQPDSEQYF.

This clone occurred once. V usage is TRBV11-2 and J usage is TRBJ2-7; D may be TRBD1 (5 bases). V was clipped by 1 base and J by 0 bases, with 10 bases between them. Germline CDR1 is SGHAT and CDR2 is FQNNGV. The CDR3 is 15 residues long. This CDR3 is CASSLASGHSYEQYF. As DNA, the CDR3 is TGTGCCAGCAGCTTAGCGTCAGGACACTCCTACGAGCAGTACTTC.

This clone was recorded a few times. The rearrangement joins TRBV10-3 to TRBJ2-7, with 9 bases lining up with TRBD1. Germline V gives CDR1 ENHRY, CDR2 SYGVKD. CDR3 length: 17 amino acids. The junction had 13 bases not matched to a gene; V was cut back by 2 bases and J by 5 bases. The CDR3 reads CAISEPAKVDRGDEQYF. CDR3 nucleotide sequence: TGTGCCATCAGTGAGCCCGCGAAGGTGGACAGGGGAGACGAGCAGTACTTC.

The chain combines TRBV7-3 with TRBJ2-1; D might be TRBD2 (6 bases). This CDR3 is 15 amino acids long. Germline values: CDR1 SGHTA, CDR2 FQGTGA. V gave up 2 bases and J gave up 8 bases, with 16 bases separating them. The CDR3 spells CASSLFNREMDEQFF. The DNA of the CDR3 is TGTGCCAGCAGCTTATTCAATCGGGAGATGGATGAGCAGTTCTTC.

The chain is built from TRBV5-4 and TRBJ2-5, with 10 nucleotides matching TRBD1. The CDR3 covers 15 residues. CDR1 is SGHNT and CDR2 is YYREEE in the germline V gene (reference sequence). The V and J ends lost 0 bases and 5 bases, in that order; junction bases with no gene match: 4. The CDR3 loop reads CASSLGTGGQETQYF. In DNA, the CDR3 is TGTGCCAGCAGCTTGGGGACAGGGGGACAGGAGACCCAGTACTTC.

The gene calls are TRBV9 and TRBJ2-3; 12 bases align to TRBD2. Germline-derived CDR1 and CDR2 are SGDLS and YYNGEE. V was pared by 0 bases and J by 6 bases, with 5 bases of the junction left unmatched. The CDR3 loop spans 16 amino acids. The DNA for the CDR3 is TGTGCCAGCAGCGTAGGACTAGCGGGAGTTTATGATACGCAGTATTTT. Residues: CASSVGLAGVYDTQYF.

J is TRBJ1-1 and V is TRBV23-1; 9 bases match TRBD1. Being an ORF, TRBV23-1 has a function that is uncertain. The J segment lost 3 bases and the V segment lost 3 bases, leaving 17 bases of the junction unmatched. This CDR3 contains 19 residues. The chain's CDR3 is CASSHVKRDRESSDTEAFF. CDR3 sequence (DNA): TGCGCCAGCAGTCATGTCAAACGGGACAGGGAGTCGTCGGACACTGAAGCTTTCTTT.

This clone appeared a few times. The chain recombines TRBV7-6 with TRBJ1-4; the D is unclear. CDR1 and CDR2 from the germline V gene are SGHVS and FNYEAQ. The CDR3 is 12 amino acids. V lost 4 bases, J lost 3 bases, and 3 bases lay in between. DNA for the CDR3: TGTGCCAGCAGCTCCTCTAATGAAAAACTGTTTTTT. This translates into CASSSSNEKLFF.

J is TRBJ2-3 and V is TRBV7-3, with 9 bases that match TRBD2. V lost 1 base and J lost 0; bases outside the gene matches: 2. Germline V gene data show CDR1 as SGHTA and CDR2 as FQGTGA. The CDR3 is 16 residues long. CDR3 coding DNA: TGTGCCAGCAGCTTAAACCTAGCGGGAAGCACAGATACGCAGTATTTT. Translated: CASSLNLAGSTDTQYF.

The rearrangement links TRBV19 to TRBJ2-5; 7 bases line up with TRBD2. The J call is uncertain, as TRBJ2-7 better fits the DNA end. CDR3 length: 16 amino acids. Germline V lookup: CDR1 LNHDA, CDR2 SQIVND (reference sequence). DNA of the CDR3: TGTGCCAGTAGTGCCTCTGGCGGGAGCCCCTCCTACGAGCAGTACTTC. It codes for CASSASGGSPSYEQYF.

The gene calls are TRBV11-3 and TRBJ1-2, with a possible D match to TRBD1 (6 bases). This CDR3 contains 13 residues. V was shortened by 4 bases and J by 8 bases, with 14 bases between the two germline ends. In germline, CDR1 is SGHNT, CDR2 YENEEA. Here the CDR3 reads CASSYPGGDGYTF. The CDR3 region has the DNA TGTGCCAGCAGCTATCCGGGGGGCGACGGCTACACCTTC.

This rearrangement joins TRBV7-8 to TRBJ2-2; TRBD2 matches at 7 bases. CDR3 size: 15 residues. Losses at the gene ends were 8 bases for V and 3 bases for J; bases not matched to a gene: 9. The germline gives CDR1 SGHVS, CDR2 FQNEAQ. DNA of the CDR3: TGTGCCAGCTTAGGAGGGGACTACTACACCGGGGAGCTGTTTTTT. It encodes CASLGGDYYTGELFF.